This is a list of T cell receptor beta chains from one sample in a study of T-cell memory formation after mild COVID-19. TCRdb re-called the 5' RACE reads through MiXCR, storing one row per CDR3 protein. The repertoire includes about 400,000 distinct CDR3 sequences, roughly 14% of them detected once, and roughly a fifth sits in the top ten. Sequenced: PBMCs or a T cell subset sorted from them (not recorded which). The receptor set was obtained from a man aged 18 to 30 who had mild COVID-19 (a few samples of this study predate the infection). Cell type and time point are not known. CDR3s include the opening cysteine and the closing phenylalanine or tryptophan. Each record gives: J gene, V gene, D gene, CDR3 protein. The D gene is left open where the match is weak.

j_call: TRBJ2-1
v_call: TRBV6-5
d_call: -
cdr3_aa: CASSYHLARTYNEQFF

j_call: TRBJ1-2
v_call: TRBV29-1
d_call: -
cdr3_aa: CSGGQNYGYTF

j_call: TRBJ1-5
v_call: TRBV9
d_call: -
cdr3_aa: CASSAGNQPQHF

j_call: TRBJ1-5
v_call: TRBV12-3/TRBV12-4
d_call: TRBD1
cdr3_aa: CASSRAWFGQGDSNQPQHF

j_call: TRBJ2-7
v_call: TRBV7-6
d_call: TRBD2
cdr3_aa: CASSGSLGGGAYEQYF

j_call: TRBJ2-5
v_call: TRBV29-1
d_call: TRBD2
cdr3_aa: CSVELAGAPRETQYF

j_call: TRBJ2-4
v_call: TRBV11-1
d_call: -
cdr3_aa: CASSLRQAPYNIQYF

j_call: TRBJ1-1
v_call: TRBV12-5
d_call: TRBD1
cdr3_aa: CASGLGQGKAFF

j_call: TRBJ2-2
v_call: TRBV5-1
d_call: TRBD2
cdr3_aa: CASSPGGLTGELFF

j_call: TRBJ2-3
v_call: TRBV4-2
d_call: -
cdr3_aa: CASSQGGGDTQYF

j_call: TRBJ2-2
v_call: TRBV5-1
d_call: -
cdr3_aa: CASSLRDGNTGELFF

j_call: TRBJ1-2
v_call: TRBV11-2
d_call: -
cdr3_aa: CASSLEVEGEGYGYTF

j_call: TRBJ2-2
v_call: TRBV11-2
d_call: TRBD2
cdr3_aa: CASRRAGGTNTGELFF

j_call: TRBJ2-1
v_call: TRBV12-3/TRBV12-4
d_call: TRBD2
cdr3_aa: CASSLRGGIYNEQFF